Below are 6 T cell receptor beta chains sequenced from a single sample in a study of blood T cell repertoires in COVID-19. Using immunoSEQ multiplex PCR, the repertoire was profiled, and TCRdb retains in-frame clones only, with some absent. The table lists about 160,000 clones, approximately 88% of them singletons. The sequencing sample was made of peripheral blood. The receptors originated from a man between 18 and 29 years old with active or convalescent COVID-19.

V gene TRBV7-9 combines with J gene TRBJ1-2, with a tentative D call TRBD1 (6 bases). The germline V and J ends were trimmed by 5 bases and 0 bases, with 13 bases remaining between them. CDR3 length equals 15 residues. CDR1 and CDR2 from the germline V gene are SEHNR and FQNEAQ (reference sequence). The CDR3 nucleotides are TGTGCCAGCAGCACAGACAGGAGAGCTAACTATGGCTACACCTTC. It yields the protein CASSTDRRANYGYTF. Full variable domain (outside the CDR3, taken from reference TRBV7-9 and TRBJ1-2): DTGVSQNPRHKITKRGQNVTFRCDPISEHNRLYWYRQTLGQGPEFLTYFQNEAQLEKSRLLSDRFSAERPKGSFSTLEIQRTEQGDSAMYLCASSTDRRANYGYTFGSGTRLTVV.

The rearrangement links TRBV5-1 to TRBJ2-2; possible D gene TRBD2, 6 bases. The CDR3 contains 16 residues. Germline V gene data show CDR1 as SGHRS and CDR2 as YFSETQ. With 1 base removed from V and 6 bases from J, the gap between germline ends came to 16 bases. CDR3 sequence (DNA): TGCGCCAGCAGCTTGTCCCCACCCCCGGGGGCCGGGGAGCTGTTTTTT. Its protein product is CASSLSPPPGAGELFF.

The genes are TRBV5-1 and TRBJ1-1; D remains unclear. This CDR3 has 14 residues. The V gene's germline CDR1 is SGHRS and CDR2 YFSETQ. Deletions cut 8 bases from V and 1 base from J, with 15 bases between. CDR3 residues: CASTPTGRNTEAFF. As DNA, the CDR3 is TGCGCCAGTACCCCCACCGGTCGGAACACTGAAGCTTTCTTT.

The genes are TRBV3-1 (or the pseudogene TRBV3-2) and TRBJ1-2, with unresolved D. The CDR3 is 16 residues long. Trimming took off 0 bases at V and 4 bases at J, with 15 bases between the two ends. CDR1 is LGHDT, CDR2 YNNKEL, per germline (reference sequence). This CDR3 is CASSQEPAQRSYGYTF. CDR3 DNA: TGTGCCAGCAGCCAAGAACCGGCCCAAAGGAGCTATGGCTACACCTTC.

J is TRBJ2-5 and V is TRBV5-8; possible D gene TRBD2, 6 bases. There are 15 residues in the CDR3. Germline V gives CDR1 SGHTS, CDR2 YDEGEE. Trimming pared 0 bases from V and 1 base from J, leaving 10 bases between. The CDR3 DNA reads TGTGCCAGCAGCTTGGGGCAGGAGGGCCAAGAGACCCAGTACTTC. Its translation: CASSLGQEGQETQYF.

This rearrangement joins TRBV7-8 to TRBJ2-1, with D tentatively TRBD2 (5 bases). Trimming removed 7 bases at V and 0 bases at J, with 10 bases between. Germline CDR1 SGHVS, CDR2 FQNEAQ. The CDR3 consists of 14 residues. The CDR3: CASTLGSSYNEQFF. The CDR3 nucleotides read TGTGCCAGCACTTTGGGGAGCTCCTACAATGAGCAGTTCTTC.